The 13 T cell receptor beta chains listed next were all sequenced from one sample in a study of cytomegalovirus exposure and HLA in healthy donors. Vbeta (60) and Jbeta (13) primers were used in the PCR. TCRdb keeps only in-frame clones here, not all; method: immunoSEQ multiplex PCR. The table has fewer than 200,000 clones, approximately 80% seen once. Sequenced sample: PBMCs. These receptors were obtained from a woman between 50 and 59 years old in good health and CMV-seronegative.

The CDR3 protein is CASSLEARNRANTGELFF. Here the CDR3 DNA reads TGTGCCAGCAGCTTAGAGGCGCGGAACAGGGCGAACACCGGGGAGCTGTTTTTT. The chain has TRBV7-6 and TRBJ2-2; D is perhaps TRBD1 (6 bases). The germline gives CDR1 SGHVS, CDR2 FNYEAQ. V was shortened by 1 base and J by 0 bases, with 15 bases between the two germline ends. This CDR3 is built from 18 residues.

In nucleotides, the CDR3 is TGCGCCAGCAGACCTGGACAGATTCAAGAGACCCAGTACTTC. Translating it yields CASRPGQIQETQYF. The rearrangement joins TRBV5-1 to TRBJ2-5; maybe TRBD1 (6 bases). Trimming took off 5 bases at V and 2 bases at J, with 13 bases between the two ends. The CDR3 runs to 14 residues. Germline CDR1 reads SGHRS; CDR2 reads YFSETQ.

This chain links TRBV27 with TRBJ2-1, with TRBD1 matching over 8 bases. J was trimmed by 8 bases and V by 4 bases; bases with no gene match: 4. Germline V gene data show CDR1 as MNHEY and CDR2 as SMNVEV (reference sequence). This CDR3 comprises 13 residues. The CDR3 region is CASSSDRGYEQFF. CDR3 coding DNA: TGTGCCAGCAGTTCCGACAGGGGCTATGAGCAGTTCTTC.

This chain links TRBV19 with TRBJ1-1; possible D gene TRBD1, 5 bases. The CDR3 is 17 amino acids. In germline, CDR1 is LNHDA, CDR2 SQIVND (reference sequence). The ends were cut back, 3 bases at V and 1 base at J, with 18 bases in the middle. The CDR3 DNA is TGTGCCAGTAGTATCCTCTCGACAGCGACAAAGAACACTGAAGCTTTCTTT. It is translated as CASSILSTATKNTEAFF.

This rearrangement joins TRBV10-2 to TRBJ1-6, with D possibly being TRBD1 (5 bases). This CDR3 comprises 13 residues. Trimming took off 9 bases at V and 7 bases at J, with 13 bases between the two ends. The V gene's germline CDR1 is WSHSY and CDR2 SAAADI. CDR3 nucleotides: TGCGCCAGGTCCAGGGAGGTAAATTCACCCCTCCACTTT. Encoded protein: CARSREVNSPLHF.

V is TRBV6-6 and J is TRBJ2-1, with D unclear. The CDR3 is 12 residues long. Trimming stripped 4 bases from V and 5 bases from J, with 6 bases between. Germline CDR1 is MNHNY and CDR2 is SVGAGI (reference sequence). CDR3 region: CASSLLDNEQFF. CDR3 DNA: TGTGCCAGCAGTTTGTTAGACAATGAGCAGTTCTTC.

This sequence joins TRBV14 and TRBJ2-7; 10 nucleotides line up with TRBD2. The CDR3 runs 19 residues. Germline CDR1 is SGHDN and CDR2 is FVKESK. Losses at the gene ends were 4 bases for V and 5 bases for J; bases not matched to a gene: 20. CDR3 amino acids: CASSPRRGLSSGRVHEQYF. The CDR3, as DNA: TGTGCCAGCAGCCCCAGGAGGGGGCTGTCTAGCGGGAGAGTCCACGAGCAGTACTTC. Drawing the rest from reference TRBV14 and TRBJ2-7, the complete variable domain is EAGVTQFPSHSVIEKGQTVTLRCDPISGHDNLYWYRRVMGKEIKFLLHFVKESKQDESGMPNNRFLAERTGGTYSTLKVQPAELEDSGVYFCASSPRRGLSSGRVHEQYFGPGTRLTVT.

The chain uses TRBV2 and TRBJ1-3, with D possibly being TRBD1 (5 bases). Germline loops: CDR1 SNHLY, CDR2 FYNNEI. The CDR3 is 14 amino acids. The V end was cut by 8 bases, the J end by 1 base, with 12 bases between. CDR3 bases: TGTGCCAGCCGGTCGGGGGTATCTGGAAACACCATATATTTT. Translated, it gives CASRSGVSGNTIYF.

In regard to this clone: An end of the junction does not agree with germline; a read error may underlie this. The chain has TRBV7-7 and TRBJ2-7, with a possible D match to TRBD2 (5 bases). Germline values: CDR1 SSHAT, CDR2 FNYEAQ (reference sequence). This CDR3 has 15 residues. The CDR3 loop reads CASSLGSGDWGEQYF. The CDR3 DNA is TGTGCTAGCAGCTTAGGCAGCGGAGATTGGGGCGAGCAGTACTTC.

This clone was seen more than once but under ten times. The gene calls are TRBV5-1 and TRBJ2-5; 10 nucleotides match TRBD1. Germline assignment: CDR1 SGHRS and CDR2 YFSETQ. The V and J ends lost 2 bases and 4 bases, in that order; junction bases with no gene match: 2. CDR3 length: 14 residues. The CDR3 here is CASSLGTGAETQYF. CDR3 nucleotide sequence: TGCGCCAGCAGCTTAGGGACAGGGGCAGAGACCCAGTACTTC.

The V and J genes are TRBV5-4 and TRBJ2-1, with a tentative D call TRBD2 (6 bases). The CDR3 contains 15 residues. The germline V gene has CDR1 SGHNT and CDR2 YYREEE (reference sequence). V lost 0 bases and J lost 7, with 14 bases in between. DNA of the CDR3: TGTGCCAGCAGCTTGGGTTCGGGGGTCGGAAATGAGCAGTTCTTC. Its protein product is CASSLGSGVGNEQFF. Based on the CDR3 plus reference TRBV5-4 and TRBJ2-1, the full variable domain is ETGVTQSPTHLIKTRGQQVTLRCSSQSGHNTVSWYQQALGQGPQFIFQYYREEENGRGNFPPRFSGLQFPNYSSELNVNALELDDSALYLCASSLGSGVGNEQFFGPGTRLTVL.

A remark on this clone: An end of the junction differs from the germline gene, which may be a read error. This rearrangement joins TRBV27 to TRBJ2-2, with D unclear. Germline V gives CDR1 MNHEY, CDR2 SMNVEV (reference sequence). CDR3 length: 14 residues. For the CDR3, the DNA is TGTGCCAGCAGTGCCGGGTTGAACCCCGGGGAGCTGTTTTTT. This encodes CASSAGLNPGELFF.

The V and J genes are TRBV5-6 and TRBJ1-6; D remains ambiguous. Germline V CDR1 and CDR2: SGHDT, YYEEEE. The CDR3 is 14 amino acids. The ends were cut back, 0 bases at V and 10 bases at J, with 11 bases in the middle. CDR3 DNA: TGTGCCAGCAGCTTGGTCACGGGTCCCTCACCCCTCCACTTT. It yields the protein CASSLVTGPSPLHF.